This T cell receptor beta chain was sequenced for a study of blood T cells in healthy people across ages. Findings of the study overall: Among T cells, TCR beta diversity per million cells dropped roughly linearly as age rose.

A second roughly 6 to 12 cycle PCR used barcoded and J-beta primers. A single record per CDR3 protein comes from TCRdb applying MiXCR to the 5' RACE reads. The table lists around 700,000 distinct CDR3 sequences, approximately 25% of them singletons. This clonotype came up a few times. Antigen specificity is unknown. V lost 0 bases to trimming and J lost 6 bases, with 9 bases between them. CDR3 length: 14 amino acids. Germline-derived CDR1 and CDR2 are SGHTA and FQGNSA. Another study also made use of these data, one on T cells of mothers and their children.

The chain recombines TRBV7-2 with TRBJ2-1; the D is unclear. Sequenced material: blood. This TCR was sampled from a boy younger than 18 in good health. The DNA of the CDR3 is TGTGCCAGCAGCTTAGCGTCCCTCACCAATGAGCAGTTCTTC. Encoded protein: CASSLASLTNEQFF.